The subject of this entry is one T cell receptor (beta chain). Produced via immunoSEQ multiplex PCR; TCRdb's table is partial and in-frame only. The sample gives 650,000 to 950,000 clones, 80% to 90% of which show up once; roughly 0.01% is in the top ten. Unmatched junction bases numbered 8, after V lost 5 bases and J lost 2 bases. CDR1 is SQVTM and CDR2 is ANQGSEA in the germline V gene. The length of the CDR3 is 15 residues. The source of the sample is a study of shared T cell receptors in the human thymus. A further study also used this sample, focusing on human thymus T cells. As that study records: Having corrective surgery for congenital heart defects, healthy Finnish infants were the ones who donated. Thymic tissue was derived from resections collected during corrective heart surgery. Related studies found that unrelated individuals share highly overlapping thymic repertoires.

V is TRBV29-1 and J is TRBJ2-1; TRBD1 aligns across 8 bases. The sequence came from a girl under three years old with a congenital heart defect. The sample taken for sequencing was thymocytes. The CDR3 nucleotides read TGCAGCGTTCGTCCACAGGGGGGAACCTACAATGAGCAGTTCTTC. Protein sequence: CSVRPQGGTYNEQFF.